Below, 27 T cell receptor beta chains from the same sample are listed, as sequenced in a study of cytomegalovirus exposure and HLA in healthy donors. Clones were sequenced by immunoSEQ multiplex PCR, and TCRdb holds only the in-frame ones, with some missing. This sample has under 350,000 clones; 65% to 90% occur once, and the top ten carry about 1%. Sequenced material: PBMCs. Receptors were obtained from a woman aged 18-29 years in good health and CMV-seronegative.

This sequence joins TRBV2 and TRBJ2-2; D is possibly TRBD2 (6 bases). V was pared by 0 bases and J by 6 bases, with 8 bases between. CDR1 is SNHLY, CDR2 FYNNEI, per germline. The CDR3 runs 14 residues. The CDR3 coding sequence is TGTGCCAGCAGTGAAGCCTGGGGGGCCGGGGAGCTGTTTTTT. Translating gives CASSEAWGAGELFF.

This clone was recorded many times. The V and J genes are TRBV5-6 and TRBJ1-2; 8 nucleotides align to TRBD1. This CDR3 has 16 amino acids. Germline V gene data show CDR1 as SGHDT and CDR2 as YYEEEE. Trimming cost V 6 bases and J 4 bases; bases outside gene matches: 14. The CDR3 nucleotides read TGTGCCAGCACCACCGATCGGGACAGGCGTTTCTATGGCTACACCTTC. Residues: CASTTDRDRRFYGYTF. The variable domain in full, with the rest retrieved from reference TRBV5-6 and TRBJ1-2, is DAGVTQSPTHLIKTRGQQVTLRCSPKSGHDTVSWYQQALGQGPQFIFQYYEEEERQRGNFPDRFSGHQFPNYSSELNVNALLLGDSALYLCASTTDRDRRFYGYTFGSGTRLTVV.

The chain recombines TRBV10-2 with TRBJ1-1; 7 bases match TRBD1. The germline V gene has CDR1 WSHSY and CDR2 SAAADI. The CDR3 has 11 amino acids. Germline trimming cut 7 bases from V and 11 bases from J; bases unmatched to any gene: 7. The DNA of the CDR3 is TGCGCCAGCACCACAACAGGGGAGGCTTTCTTT. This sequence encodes CASTTTGEAFF.

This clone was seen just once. The chain's CDR3 is CASSLPSGADTQYF. For the CDR3, the DNA is TGTGCCAGCAGTTTACCCTCGGGGGCAGATACGCAGTATTTT. This chain uses TRBV27 with TRBJ2-3; possible D gene TRBD2, 6 bases. The CDR3 runs to 14 residues. V gave up 2 bases and J gave up 4 bases, with 10 bases separating them. Germline V gene data show CDR1 as MNHEY and CDR2 as SMNVEV (reference sequence).

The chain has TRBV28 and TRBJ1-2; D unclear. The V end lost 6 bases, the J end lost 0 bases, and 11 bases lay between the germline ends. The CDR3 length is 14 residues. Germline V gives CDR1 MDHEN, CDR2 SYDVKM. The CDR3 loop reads CASRLREANYGYTF. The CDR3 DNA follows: TGTGCCAGCAGACTCCGGGAGGCTAACTATGGCTACACCTTC.

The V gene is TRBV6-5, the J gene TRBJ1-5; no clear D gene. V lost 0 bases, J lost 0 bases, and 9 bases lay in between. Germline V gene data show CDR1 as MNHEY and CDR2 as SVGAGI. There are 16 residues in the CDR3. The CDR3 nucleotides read TGTGCCAGCAGTTACTCATCCAGACTTAGCAATCAGCCCCAGCATTTT. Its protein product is CASSYSSRLSNQPQHF.

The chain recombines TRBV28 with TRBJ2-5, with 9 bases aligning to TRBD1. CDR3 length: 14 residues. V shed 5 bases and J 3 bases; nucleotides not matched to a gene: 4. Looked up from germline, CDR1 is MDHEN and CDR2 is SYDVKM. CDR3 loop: CASSTWTGEETQYF. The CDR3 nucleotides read TGTGCCAGCAGTACTTGGACAGGGGAAGAGACCCAGTACTTC.

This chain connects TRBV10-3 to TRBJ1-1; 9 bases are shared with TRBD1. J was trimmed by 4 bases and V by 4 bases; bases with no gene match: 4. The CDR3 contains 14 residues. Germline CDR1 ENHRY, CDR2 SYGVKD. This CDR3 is CAISVSTGGTEAFF. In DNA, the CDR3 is TGTGCCATCAGTGTATCGACAGGGGGCACTGAAGCTTTCTTT.

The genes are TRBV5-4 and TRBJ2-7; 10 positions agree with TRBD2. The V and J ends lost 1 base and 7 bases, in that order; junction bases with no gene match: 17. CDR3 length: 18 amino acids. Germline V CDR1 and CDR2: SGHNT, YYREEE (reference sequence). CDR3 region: CASSLYGLAAVLSGEQYF. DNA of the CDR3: TGTGCCAGCAGCTTGTACGGACTAGCGGCCGTCCTTTCGGGGGAGCAGTACTTC. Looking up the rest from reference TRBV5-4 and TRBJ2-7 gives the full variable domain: ETGVTQSPTHLIKTRGQQVTLRCSSQSGHNTVSWYQQALGQGPQFIFQYYREEENGRGNFPPRFSGLQFPNYSSELNVNALELDDSALYLCASSLYGLAAVLSGEQYFGPGTRLTVT.

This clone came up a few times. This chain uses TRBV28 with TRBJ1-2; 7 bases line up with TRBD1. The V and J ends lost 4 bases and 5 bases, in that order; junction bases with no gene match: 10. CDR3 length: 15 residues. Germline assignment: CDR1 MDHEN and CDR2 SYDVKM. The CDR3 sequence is CASSSLPGQKYGYTF. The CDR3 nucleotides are TGTGCCAGCAGTTCGTTGCCGGGACAGAAATATGGCTACACCTTC.

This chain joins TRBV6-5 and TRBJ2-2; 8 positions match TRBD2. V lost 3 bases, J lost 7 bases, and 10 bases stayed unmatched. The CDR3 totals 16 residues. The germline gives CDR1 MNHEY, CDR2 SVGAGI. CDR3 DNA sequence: TGTGCCAGCAGTTATGGCAGCGGGAGAGTTGGCGGGGAGCTGTTTTTT. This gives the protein CASSYGSGRVGGELFF.

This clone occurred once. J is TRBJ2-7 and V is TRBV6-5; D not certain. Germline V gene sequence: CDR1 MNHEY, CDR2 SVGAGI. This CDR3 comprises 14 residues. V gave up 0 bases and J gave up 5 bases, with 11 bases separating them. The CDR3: CASSYSSPFDEQYF. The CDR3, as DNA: TGTGCCAGCAGTTACTCATCTCCCTTTGACGAGCAGTACTTC.

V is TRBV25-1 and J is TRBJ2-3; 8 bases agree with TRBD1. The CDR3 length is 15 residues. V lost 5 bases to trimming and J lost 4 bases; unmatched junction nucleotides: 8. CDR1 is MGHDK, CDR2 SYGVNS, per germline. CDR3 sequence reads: CASSYTGGSADTQYF. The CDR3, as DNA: TGTGCCAGCAGTTACACAGGGGGTTCCGCAGATACGCAGTATTTT.

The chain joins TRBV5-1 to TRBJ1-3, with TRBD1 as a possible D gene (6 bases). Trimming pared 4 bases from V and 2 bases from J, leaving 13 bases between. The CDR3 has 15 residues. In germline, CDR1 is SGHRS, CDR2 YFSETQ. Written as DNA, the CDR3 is TGCGCCAGCAGCACGGACAGCCTTGCTGGAAACACCATATATTTT. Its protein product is CASSTDSLAGNTIYF.

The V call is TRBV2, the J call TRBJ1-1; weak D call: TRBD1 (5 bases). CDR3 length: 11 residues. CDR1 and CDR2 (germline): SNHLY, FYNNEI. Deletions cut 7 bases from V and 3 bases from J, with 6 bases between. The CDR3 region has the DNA TGTGCCAGCACGGGGGACACTGAAGCTTTCTTT. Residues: CASTGDTEAFF.

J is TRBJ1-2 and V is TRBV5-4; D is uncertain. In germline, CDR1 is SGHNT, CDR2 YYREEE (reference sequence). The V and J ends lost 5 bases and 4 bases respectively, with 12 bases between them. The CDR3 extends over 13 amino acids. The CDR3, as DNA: TGTGCCAGCAGACGAGACACCTTCTATGGCTACACCTTC. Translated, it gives CASRRDTFYGYTF.

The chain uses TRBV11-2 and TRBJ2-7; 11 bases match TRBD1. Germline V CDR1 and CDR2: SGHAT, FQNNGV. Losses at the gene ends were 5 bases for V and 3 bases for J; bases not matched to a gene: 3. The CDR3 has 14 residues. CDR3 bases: TGTGCCAGCAGCCCCGGGACAGGGGGCTACGAGCAGTACTTC. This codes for CASSPGTGGYEQYF.

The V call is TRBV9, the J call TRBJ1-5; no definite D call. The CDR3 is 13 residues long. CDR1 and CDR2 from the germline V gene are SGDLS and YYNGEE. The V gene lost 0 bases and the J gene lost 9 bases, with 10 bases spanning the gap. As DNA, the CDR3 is TGTGCCAGCAGCGTAGGAGGCCCCGGGCCCCAGCATTTT. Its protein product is CASSVGGPGPQHF. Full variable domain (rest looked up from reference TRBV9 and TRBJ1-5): DSGVTQTPKHLITATGQRVTLRCSPRSGDLSVYWYQQSLDQGLQFLIQYYNGEERAKGNILERFSAQQFPDLHSELNLSSLELGDSALYFCASSVGGPGPQHFGDGTRLSIL.

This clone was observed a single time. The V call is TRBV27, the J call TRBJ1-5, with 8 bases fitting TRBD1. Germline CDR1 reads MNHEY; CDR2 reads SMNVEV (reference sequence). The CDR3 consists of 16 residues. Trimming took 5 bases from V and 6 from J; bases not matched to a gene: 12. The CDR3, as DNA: TGTGCCAGCAGTCTGACCGGAACAGGGGGGGCTCAGCCCCAGCATTTT. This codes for CASSLTGTGGAQPQHF.

The CDR3 is CASNRRPLTENGEKLFF. The CDR3 coding sequence is TGCGCCAGCAACCGCCGCCCCCTTACAGAGAATGGTGAAAAACTGTTTTTT. The chain employs TRBV4-3 and TRBJ1-4, with unresolved D. Germline V gene data show CDR1 as LGHNA and CDR2 as YSLEER. Trimming left V 7 bases short and J 7 bases short, with 25 bases between. The CDR3 extends over 17 amino acids.

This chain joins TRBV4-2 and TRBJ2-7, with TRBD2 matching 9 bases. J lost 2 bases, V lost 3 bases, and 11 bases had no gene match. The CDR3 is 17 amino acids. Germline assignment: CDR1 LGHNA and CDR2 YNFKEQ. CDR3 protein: CASSQNVAGGPTYEQYF. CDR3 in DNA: TGTGCCAGCAGCCAGAACGTCGCGGGAGGGCCGACCTACGAGCAGTACTTC.

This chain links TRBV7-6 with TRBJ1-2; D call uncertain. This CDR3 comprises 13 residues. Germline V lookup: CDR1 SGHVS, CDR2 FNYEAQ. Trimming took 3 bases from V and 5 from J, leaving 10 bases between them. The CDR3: CASSFDRSYGYTF. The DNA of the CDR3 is TGTGCCAGCAGCTTCGACCGGAGTTATGGCTACACCTTC.

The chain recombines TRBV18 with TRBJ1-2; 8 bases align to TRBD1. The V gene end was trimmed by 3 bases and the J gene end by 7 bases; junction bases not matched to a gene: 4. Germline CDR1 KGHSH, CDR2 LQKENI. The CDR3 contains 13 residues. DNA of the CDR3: TGTGCCAGCTCACCGGACAGGGTGGCTGGCTACACCTTC. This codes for CASSPDRVAGYTF.

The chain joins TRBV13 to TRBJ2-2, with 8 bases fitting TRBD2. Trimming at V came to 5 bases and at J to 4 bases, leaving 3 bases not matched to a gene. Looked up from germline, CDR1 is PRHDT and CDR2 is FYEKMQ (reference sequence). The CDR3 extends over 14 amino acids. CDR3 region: CASSPGGGTGELFF. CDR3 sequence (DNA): TGTGCCAGCAGCCCGGGAGGGGGCACCGGGGAGCTGTTTTTT.

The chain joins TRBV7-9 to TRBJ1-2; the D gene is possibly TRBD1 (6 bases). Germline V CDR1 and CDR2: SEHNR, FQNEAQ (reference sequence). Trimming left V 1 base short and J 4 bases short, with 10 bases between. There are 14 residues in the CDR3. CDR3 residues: CASSLEQGSYGYTF. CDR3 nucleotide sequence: TGTGCCAGCAGCTTAGAACAGGGTAGCTATGGCTACACCTTC.

Here the CDR3 DNA reads TGTGCCAGCGGTCAGGGCCATTACGAGCAGTACTTC. It encodes CASGQGHYEQYF. The chain carries TRBV7-3 and TRBJ2-7; possibly TRBD1 for D (5 bases). This CDR3 comprises 12 residues. Germline V gene lookup returns CDR1 SGHTA and CDR2 FQGTGA. V lost 8 bases to trimming and J lost 4 bases, with 12 bases between them.

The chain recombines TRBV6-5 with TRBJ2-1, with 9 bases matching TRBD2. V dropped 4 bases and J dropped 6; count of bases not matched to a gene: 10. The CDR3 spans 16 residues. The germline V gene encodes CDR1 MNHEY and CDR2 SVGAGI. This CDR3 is CASSLAGRGGINEQFF. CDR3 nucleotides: TGTGCCAGCAGTTTGGCGGGGCGGGGGGGCATCAATGAGCAGTTCTTC.